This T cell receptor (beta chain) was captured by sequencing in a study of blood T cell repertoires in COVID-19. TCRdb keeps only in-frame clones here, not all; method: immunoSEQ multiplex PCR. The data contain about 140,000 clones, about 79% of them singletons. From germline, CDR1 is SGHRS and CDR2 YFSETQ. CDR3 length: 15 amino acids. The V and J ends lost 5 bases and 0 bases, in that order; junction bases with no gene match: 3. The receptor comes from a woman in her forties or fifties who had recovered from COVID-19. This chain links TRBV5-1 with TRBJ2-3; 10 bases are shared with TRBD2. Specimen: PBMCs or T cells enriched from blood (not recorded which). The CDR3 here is CASRSSGRSTDTQYF. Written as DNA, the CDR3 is TGCGCCAGCAGAAGTAGCGGGAGGAGCACAGATACGCAGTATTTT.